This T cell receptor beta chain was observed in a study of tissue T cells after allogeneic stem cell transplantation. General observations from the study: Anatomically similar tissues had similar TCR repertoires within each patient. Sampling depth was limited, and the cohort was small and clinically varied. The study did not identify alloreactive or antigen-specific tissue TCRs, and some clones might be persisting host cells. Few T cell clones were shared across patients, but motif clusters showed tissue-specific shared signatures.

The CDR3 has 21 amino acids. Per germline, CDR1 MNHEY and CDR2 SMNVEV (reference sequence). Trimming cost V 0 bases and J 1 base, with 24 bases left between them. Produced via immunoSEQ multiplex PCR; TCRdb's table is partial and in-frame only. The sample shows over 25,000 clones, 65% to 90% of them seen only once. Worth noting for this clone: The antigen remains unidentified.

The source was blood, collected before transplantation. This TCR was sampled from a woman aged 18 to 55 who later had graft-versus-host disease after an allogeneic stem cell transplant. The V gene is TRBV27, the J gene TRBJ2-2; D might be TRBD1 (6 bases). Here the CDR3 DNA reads TGTGCCAGCAGTTTATCAATCGGGTTAGGGGGTCCGAGACTGAACACCGGGGAGCTGTTTTTT. Protein: CASSLSIGLGGPRLNTGELFF.